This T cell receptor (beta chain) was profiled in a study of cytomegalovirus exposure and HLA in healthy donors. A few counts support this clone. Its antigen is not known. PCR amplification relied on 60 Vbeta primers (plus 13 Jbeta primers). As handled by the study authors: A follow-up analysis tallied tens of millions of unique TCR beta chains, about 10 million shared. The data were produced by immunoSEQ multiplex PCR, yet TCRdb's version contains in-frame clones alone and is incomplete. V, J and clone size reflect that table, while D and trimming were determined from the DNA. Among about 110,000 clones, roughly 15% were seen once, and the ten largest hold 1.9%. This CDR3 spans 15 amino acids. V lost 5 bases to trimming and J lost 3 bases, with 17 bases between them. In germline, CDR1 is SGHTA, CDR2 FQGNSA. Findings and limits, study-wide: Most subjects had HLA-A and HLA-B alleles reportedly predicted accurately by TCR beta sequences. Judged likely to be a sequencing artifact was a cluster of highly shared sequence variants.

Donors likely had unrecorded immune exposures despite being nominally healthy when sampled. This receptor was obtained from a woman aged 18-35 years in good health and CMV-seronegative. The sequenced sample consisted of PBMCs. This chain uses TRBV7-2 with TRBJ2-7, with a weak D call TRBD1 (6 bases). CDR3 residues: CASSLRLSDSYEQYF. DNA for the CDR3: TGTGCCAGCAGCCTGAGACTTTCGGACAGCTACGAGCAGTACTTC.